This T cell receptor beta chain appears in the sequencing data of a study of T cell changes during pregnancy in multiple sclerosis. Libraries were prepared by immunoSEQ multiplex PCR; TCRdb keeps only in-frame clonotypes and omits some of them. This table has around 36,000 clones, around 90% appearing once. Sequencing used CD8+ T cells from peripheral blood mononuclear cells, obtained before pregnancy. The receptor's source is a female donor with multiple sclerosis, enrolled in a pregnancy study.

The CDR3 DNA reads TGTGCCAGCTCACCAGGGGGCGGGCCCTACGAGCAGTACTTC. Encoded protein: CASSPGGGPYEQYF. The V gene is TRBV18, the J gene TRBJ2-7; D is possibly TRBD1 (6 bases). The V gene lost 2 bases and the J gene lost 2 bases, with 10 bases spanning the gap. The CDR3 is made up of 14 amino acids. CDR1 KGHSH and CDR2 LQKENI come from the germline V gene.